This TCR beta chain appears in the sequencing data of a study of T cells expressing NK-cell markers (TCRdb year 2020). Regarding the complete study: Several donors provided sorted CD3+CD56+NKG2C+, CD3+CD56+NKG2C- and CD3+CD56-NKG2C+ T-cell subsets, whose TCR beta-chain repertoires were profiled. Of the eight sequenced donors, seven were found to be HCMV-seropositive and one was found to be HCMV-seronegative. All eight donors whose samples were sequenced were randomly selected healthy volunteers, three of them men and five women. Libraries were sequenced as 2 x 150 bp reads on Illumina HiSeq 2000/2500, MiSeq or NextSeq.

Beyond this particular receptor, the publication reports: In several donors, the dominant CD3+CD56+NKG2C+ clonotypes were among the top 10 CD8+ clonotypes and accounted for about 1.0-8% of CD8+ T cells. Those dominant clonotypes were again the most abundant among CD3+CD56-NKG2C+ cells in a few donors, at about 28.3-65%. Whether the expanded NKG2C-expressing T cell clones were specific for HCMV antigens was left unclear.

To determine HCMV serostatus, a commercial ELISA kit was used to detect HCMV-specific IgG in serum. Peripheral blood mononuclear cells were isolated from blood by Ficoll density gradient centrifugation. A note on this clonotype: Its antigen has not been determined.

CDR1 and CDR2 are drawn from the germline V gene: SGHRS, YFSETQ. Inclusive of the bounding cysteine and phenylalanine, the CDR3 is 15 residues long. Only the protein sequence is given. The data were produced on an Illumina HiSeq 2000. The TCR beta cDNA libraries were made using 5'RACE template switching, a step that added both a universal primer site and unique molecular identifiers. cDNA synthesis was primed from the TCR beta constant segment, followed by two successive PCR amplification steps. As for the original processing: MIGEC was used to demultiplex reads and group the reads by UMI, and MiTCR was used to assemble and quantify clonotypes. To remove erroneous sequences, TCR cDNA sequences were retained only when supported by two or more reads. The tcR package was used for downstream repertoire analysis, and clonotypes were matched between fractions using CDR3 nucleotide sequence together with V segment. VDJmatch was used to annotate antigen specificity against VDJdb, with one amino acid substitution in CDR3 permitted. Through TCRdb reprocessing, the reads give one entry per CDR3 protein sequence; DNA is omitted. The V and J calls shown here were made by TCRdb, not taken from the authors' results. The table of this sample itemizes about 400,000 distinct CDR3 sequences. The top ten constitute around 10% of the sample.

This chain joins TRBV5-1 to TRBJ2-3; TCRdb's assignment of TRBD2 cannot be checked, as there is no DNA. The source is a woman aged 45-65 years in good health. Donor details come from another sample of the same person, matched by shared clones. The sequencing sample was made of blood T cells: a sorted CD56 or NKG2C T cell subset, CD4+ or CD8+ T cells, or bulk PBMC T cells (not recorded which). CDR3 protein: CASSTTSGRTATQYF. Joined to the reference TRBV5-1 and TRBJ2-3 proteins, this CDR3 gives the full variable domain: KAGVTQTPRYLIKTRGQQVTLSCSPISGHRSVSWYQQTPGQGLQFLFEYFSETQRNKGNFPGRFSGRQFSNSRSEMNVSTLELGDSALYLCASSTTSGRTATQYFGPGTRLTVL.